The clone carrying this TCR beta chain rates as large. The antigen is not known. Using around 15 ng of total RNA, TCR libraries were made with the QIAseq Immune Repertoire TCR panel. TCRdb analysed the reads with MiXCR anew, one entry per CDR3 protein. This repertoire shows about 680 distinct CDR3 sequences, about 13% found once; its top ten account for about 42%. Live CD3+CD8+TCRalphabeta+ cells were sorted into four subsets by PD-1 and/or TIGIT. This sample is drawn from a study of circulating CD8 cells and anti-PD-1 response in melanoma. General study findings and limits: Previously treated and treatment-naive patients were pooled together. PD-1 and DPOS subsets showed similar, higher clonality than DNEG.

The source of this sequence is a human donor with melanoma. The sample here was CD8+ T cells from PBMCs, taken at baseline or after one month of anti-PD-1 therapy (not recorded which).

This chain's CDR3 is CASSQVSGTNTGELFF. CDR3 nucleotides: TGCGCCAGCAGCCAAGTAAGCGGGACGAACACCGGGGAGCTGTTTTTT. This chain links TRBV4-1 with TRBJ2-2; TRBD2 matches 7 bases. The trim removed 1 base at V and 0 bases at J, leaving 2 bases unmatched. The CDR3 runs 16 residues. In germline, CDR1 is MGHRA, CDR2 YSYEKL.